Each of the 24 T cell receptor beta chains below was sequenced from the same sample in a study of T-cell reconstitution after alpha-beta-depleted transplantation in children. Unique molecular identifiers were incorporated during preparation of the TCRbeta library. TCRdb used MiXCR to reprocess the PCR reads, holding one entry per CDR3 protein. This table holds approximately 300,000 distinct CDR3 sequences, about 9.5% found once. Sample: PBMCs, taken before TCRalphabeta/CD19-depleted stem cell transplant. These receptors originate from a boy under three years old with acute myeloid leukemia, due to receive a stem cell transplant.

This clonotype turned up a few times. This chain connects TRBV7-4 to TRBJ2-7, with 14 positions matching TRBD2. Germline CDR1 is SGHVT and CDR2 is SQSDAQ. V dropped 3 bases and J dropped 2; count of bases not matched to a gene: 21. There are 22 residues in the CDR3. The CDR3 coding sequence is TGTGCCAGCAGCTTTAGCCCGGACAGTTTGGGACTAGCGGGAGTGATCCCCTACGAGCAGTACTTC. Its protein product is CASSFSPDSLGLAGVIPYEQYF.

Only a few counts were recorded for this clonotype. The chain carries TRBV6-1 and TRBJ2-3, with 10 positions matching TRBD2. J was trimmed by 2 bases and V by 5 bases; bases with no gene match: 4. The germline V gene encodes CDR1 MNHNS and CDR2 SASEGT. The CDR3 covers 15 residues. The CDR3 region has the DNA TGTGCCAGCAGTCGTGGACTAGCGGCCACAGATACGCAGTATTTT. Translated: CASSRGLAATDTQYF.

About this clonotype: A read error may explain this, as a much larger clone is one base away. This CDR3 reads CATSDLAANEQFF. The CDR3 DNA reads as TGTGCCACCAGTGATTTGGCGGCCAATGAGCAGTTCTTC. The chain couples TRBV24-1 to TRBJ2-1; no clear D. CDR3 length: 13 residues. Germline V lookup: CDR1 KGHDR, CDR2 SFDVKD. The V end lost 0 bases, the J end lost 6 bases, and 5 bases lay between the germline ends.

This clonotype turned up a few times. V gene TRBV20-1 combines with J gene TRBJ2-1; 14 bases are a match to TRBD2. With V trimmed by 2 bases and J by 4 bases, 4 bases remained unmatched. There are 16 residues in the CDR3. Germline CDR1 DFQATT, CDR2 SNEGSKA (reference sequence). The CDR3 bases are TGCAGTGCTAGACGGACTAGCGGGGGGATATACAATGAGCAGTTCTTC. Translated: CSARRTSGGIYNEQFF.

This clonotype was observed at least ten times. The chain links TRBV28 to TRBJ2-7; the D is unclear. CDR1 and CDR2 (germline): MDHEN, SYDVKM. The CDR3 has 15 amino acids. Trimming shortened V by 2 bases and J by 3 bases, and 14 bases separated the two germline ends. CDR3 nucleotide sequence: TGTGCCAGCAGTTTAGTAGCCGGGCCCCTCTACGAGCAGTACTTC. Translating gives CASSLVAGPLYEQYF.

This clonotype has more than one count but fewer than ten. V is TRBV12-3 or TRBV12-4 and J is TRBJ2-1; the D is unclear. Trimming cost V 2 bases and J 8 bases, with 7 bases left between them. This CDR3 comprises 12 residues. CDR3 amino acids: CASSLSSDEQFF. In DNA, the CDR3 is TGTGCCAGCAGTTTATCATCCGATGAGCAGTTCTTC.

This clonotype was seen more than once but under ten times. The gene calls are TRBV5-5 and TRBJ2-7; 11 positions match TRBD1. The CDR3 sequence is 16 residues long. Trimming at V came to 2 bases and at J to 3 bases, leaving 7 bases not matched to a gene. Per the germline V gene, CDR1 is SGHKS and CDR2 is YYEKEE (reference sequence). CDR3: CASSFRRGQGDYEQYF. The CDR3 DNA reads TGTGCCAGCAGCTTCCGGCGGGGACAGGGGGACTACGAGCAGTACTTC.

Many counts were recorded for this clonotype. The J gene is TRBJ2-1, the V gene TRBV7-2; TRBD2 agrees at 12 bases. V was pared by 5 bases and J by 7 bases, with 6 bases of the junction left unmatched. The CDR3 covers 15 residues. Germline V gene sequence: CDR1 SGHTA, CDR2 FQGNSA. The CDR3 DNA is TGTGCCAGCAGCCTTACTAGCGGGGGGAGGAATGAGCAGTTCTTC. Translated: CASSLTSGGRNEQFF.

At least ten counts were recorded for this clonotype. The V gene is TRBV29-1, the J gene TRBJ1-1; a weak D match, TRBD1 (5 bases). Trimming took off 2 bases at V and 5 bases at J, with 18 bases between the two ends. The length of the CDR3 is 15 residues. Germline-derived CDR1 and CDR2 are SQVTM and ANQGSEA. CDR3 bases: TGCAGCGTTGAAAGGGGCCGGGTCCTTGGGACTGAAGCTTTCTTT. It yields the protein CSVERGRVLGTEAFF.

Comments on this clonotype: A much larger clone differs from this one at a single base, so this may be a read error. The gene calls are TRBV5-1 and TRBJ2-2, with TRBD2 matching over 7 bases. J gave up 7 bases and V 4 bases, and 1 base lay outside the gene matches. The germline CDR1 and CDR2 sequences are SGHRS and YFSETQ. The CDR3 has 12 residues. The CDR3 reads CASSRGGGELFF. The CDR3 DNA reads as TGCGCCAGCAGCCGCGGGGGCGGGGAGCTGTTTTTT.

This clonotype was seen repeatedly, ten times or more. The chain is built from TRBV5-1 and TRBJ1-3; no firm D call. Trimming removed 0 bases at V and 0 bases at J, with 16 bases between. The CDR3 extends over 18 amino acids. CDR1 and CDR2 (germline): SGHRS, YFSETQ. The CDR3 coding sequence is TGCGCCAGCAGCTTGGTATCTAGGCGCAACCTCTCTGGAAACACCATATATTTT. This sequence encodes CASSLVSRRNLSGNTIYF. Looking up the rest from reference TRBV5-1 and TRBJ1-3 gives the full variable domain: KAGVTQTPRYLIKTRGQQVTLSCSPISGHRSVSWYQQTPGQGLQFLFEYFSETQRNKGNFPGRFSGRQFSNSRSEMNVSTLELGDSALYLCASSLVSRRNLSGNTIYFGEGSWLTVV.

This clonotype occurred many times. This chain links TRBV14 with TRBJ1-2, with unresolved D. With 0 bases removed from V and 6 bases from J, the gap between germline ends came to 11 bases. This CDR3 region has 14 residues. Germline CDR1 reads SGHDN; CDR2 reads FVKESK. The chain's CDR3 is CASSQDLRANGYTF. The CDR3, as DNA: TGTGCCAGCAGCCAAGATCTCCGGGCAAATGGCTACACCTTC.

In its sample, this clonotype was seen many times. CDR3 residues: CASSLRQGATANEKLFF. CDR3 sequence (DNA): TGTGCCAGCAGTTTGAGACAGGGGGCGACAGCTAATGAAAAACTGTTTTTT. The chain couples TRBV27 to TRBJ1-4; 10 nucleotides match TRBD1. This CDR3 spans 17 amino acids. The germline CDR1 and CDR2 sequences are MNHEY and SMNVEV (reference sequence). J lost 3 bases, V lost 3 bases, and 7 bases had no gene match.

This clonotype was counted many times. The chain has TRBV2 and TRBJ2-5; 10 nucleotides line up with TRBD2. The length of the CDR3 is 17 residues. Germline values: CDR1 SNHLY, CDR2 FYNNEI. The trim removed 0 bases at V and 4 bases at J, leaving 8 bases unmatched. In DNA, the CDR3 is TGTGCCAGCAGTGAAGCTCTATGGGCTAGCGGGAGAGAGACCCAGTACTTC. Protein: CASSEALWASGRETQYF.

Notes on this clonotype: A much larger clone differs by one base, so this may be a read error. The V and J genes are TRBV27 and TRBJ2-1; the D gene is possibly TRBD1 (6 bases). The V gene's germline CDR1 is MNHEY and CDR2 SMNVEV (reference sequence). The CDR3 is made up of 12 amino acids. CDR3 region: CPSRPTGSEQFF. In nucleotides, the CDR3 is TGTCCCAGCAGACCTACAGGGAGTGAGCAGTTCTTC.

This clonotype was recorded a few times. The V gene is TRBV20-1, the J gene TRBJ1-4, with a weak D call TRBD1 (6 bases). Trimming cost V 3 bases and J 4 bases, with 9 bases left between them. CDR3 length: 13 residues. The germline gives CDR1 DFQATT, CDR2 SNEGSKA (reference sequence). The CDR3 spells CSARGGFNEKLFF. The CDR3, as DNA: TGCAGTGCTAGGGGGGGCTTTAATGAAAAACTGTTTTTT.

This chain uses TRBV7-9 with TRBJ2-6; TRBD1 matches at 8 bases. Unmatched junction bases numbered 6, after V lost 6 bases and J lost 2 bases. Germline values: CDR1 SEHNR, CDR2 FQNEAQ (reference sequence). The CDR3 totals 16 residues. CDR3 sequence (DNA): TGTGCCAGCAGAGGACAGGGTGTCACTGGGGCCAACGTCCTGACTTTC. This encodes CASRGQGVTGANVLTF.

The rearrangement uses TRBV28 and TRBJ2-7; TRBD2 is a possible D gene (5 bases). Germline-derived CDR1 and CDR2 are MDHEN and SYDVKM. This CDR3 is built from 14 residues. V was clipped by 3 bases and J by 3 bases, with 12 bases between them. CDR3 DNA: TGTGCCAGCAGTTTGCGGCTAGCATTCTACGAGCAGTACTTC. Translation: CASSLRLAFYEQYF.

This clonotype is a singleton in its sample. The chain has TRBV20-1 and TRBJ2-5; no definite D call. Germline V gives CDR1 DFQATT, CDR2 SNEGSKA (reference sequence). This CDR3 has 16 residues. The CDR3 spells CRGPAPGLSYQETQYF. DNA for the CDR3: TGCAGGGGCCCGGCGCCGGGTTTGTCTTATCAAGAGACCCAGTACTTC.

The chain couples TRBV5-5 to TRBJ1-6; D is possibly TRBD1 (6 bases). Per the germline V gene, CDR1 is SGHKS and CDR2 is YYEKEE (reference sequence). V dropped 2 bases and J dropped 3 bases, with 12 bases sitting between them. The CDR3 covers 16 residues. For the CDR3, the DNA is TGTGCCAGCAGCTTCCACAGGGACTTCTATAATTCACCCCTCCACTTT. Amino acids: CASSFHRDFYNSPLHF.

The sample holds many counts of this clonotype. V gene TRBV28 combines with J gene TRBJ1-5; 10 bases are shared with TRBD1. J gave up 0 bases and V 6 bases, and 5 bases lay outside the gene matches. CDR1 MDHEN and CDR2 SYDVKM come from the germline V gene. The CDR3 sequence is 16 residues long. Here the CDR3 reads CASSPRTGGSNQPQHF. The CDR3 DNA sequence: TGTGCCAGCAGCCCGCGGACAGGGGGTAGCAATCAGCCCCAGCATTTT.

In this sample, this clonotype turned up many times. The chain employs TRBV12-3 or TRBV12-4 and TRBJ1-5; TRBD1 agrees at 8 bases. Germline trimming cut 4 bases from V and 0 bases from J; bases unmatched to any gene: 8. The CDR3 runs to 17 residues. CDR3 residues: CASSSWTGRNSNQPQHF. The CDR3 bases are TGTGCCAGCAGTTCATGGACAGGGAGGAATAGCAATCAGCCCCAGCATTTT.

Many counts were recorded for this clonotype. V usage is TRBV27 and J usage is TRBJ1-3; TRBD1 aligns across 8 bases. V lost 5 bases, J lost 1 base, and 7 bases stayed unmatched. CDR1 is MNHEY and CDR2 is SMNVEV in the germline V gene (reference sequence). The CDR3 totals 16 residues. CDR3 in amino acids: CASSPRTGWSGNTIYF. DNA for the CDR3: TGTGCCAGCAGTCCCAGGACAGGGTGGTCTGGAAACACCATATATTTT.

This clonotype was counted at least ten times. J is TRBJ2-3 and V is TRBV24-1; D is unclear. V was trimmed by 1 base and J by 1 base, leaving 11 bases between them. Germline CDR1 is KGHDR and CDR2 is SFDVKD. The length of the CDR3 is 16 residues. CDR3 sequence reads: CATSDFGPLGTDTQYF. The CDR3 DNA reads TGTGCCACCAGTGATTTTGGGCCCCTGGGCACAGATACGCAGTATTTT.